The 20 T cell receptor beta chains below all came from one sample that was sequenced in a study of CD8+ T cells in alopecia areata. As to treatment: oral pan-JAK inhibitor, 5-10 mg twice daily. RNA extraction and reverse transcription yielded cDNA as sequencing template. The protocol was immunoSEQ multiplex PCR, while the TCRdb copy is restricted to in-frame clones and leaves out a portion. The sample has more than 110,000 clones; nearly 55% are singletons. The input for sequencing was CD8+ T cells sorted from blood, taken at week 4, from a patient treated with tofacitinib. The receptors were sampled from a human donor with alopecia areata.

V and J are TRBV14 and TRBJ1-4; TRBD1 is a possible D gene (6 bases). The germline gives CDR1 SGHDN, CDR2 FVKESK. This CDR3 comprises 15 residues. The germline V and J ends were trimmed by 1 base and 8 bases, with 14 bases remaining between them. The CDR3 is CASSQVQGINEKLFF. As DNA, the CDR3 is TGTGCCAGCAGCCAAGTACAGGGAATTAACGAAAAACTGTTTTTT. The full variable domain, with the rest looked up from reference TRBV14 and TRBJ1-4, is EAGVTQFPSHSVIEKGQTVTLRCDPISGHDNLYWYRRVMGKEIKFLLHFVKESKQDESGMPNNRFLAERTGGTYSTLKVQPAELEDSGVYFCASSQVQGINEKLFFGSGTQLSVL.

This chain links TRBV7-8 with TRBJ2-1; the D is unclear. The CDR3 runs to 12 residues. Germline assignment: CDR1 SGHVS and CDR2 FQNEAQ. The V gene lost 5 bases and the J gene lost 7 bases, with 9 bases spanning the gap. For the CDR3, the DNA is TGTGCCAGCAGCAGTTCCTGGAATGAGCAGTTCTTC. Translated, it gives CASSSSWNEQFF.

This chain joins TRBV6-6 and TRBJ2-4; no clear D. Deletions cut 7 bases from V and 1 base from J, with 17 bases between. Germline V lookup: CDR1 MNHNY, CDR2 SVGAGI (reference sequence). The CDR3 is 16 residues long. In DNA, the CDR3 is TGTGCCAGCACCCCCACGCTGCCGGCGGCCAAAAACATTCAGTACTTC. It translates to CASTPTLPAAKNIQYF.

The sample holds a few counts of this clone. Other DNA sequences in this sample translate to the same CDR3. CDR3 sequence (DNA): TGTGCCAGCAGCGTAGAGGGGGGCACTGAAGCTTTCTTT. The encoded protein is CASSVEGGTEAFF. The chain is built from TRBV9 and TRBJ1-1; D is perhaps TRBD1 (6 bases). The ends were cut back, 0 bases at V and 4 bases at J, with 7 bases in the middle. The CDR3 is 13 residues long. Germline CDR1 reads SGDLS; CDR2 reads YYNGEE.

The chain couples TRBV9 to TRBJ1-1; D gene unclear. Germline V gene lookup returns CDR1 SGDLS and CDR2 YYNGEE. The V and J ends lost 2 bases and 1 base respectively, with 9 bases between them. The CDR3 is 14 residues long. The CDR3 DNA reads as TGTGCCAGCAGCGTTCAACAGTCGAACACTGAAGCTTTCTTT. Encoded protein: CASSVQQSNTEAFF.

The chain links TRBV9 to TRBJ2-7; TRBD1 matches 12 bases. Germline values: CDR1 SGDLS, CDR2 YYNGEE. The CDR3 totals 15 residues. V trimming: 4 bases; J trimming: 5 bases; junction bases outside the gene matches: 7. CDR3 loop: CASSFSGTGGDEQYF. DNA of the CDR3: TGTGCCAGCAGCTTTAGCGGGACAGGGGGCGACGAGCAGTACTTC.

Here the CDR3 DNA reads TGTGCCAGCAGCGTAGGGGTTTACAATGAGCAGTTCTTC. Residues: CASSVGVYNEQFF. The V gene is TRBV9, the J gene TRBJ2-1; no definite D call. The CDR3 loop spans 13 amino acids. Trimming pared 0 bases from V and 4 bases from J, leaving 5 bases between. The germline V gene has CDR1 SGDLS and CDR2 YYNGEE.

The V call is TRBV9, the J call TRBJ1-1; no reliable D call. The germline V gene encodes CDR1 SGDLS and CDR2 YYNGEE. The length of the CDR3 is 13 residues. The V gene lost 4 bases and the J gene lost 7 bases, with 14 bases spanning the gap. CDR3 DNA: TGTGCCAGCAGCACCACTGGTTATGGTGAAGCTTTCTTT. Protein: CASSTTGYGEAFF.

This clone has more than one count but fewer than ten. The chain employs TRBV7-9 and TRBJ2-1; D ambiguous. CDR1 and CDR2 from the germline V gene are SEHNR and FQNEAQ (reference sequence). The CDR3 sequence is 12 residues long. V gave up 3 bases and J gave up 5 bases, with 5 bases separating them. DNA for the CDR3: TGTGCCAGCAGCTTTGACGACAATGAGCAGTTCTTC. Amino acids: CASSFDDNEQFF.

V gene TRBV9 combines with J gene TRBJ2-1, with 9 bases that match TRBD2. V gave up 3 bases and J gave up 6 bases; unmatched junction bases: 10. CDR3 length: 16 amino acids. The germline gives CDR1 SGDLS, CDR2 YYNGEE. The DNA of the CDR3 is TGTGCCAGCAGCGATCCCCTAGCGGGGCCCAGCAATGAGCAGTTCTTC. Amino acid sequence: CASSDPLAGPSNEQFF.

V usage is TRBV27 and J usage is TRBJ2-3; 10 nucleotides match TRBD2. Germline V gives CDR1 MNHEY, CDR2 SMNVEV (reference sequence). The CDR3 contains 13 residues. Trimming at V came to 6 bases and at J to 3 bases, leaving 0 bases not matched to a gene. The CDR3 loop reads CASRGLATDTQYF. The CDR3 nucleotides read TGTGCCAGCAGGGGACTAGCGACAGATACGCAGTATTTT.

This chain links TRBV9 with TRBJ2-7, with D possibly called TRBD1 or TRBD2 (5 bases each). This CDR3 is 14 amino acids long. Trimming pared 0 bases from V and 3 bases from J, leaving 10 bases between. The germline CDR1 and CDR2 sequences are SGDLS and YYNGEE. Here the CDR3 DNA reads TGTGCCAGCAGCGTAGGAGGGGAATACTACGAGCAGTACTTC. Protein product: CASSVGGEYYEQYF.

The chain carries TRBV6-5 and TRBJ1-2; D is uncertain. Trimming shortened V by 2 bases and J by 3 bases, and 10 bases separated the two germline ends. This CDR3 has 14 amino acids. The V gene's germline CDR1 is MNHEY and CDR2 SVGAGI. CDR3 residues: CASSYAEEDYGYTF. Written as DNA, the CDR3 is TGTGCCAGCAGTTACGCCGAAGAGGACTATGGCTACACCTTC.

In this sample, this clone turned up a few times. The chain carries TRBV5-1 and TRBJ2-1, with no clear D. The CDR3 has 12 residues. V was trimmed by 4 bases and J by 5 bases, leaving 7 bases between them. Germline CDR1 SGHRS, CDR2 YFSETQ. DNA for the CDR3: TGCGCCAGCAGCGTAAAAAACAATGAGCAGTTCTTC. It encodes CASSVKNNEQFF.

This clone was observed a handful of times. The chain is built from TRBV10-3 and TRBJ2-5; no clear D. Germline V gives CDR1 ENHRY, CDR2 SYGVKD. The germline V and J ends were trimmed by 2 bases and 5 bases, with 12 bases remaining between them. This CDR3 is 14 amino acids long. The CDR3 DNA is TGTGCCATCAGTGAGATGGACCCTCCGGAGACCCAGTACTTC. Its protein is CAISEMDPPETQYF.

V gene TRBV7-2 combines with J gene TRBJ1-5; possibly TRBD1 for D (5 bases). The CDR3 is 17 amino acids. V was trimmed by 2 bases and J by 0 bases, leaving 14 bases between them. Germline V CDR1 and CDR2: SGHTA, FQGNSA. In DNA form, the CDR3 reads TGTGCCAGCAGCTTACGGGGGAAGGCGTATAGCAATCAGCCCCAGCATTTT. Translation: CASSLRGKAYSNQPQHF.

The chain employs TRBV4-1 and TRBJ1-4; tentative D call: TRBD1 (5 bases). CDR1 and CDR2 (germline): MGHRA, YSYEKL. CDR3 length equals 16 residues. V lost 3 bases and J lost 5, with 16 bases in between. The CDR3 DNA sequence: TGCGCCAGCAGCCATGCACGGACAAGGCAGAATGAAAAACTGTTTTTT. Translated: CASSHARTRQNEKLFF.

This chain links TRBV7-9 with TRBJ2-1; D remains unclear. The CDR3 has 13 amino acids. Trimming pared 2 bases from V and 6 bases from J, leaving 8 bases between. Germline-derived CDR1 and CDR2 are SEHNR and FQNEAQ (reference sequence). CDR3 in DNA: TGTGCCAGCAGCTTATCCACTATCAATGAGCAGTTCTTC. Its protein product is CASSLSTINEQFF.

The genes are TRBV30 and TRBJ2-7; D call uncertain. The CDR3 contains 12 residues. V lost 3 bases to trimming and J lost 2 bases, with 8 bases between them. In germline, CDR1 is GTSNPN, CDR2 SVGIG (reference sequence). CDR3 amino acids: CAWRLATYEQYF. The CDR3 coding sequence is TGTGCCTGGAGGTTGGCTACCTACGAGCAGTACTTC.

The CDR3 nucleotides are TGTGCCTGGACAGCACCCAACTACGAGCAGTACTTC. Encoded protein: CAWTAPNYEQYF. The gene calls are TRBV30 and TRBJ2-7; D gene unclear. V lost 4 bases and J 3 bases, leaving 10 bases between the germline ends. The CDR3 has 12 residues. The germline gives CDR1 GTSNPN, CDR2 SVGIG (reference sequence).